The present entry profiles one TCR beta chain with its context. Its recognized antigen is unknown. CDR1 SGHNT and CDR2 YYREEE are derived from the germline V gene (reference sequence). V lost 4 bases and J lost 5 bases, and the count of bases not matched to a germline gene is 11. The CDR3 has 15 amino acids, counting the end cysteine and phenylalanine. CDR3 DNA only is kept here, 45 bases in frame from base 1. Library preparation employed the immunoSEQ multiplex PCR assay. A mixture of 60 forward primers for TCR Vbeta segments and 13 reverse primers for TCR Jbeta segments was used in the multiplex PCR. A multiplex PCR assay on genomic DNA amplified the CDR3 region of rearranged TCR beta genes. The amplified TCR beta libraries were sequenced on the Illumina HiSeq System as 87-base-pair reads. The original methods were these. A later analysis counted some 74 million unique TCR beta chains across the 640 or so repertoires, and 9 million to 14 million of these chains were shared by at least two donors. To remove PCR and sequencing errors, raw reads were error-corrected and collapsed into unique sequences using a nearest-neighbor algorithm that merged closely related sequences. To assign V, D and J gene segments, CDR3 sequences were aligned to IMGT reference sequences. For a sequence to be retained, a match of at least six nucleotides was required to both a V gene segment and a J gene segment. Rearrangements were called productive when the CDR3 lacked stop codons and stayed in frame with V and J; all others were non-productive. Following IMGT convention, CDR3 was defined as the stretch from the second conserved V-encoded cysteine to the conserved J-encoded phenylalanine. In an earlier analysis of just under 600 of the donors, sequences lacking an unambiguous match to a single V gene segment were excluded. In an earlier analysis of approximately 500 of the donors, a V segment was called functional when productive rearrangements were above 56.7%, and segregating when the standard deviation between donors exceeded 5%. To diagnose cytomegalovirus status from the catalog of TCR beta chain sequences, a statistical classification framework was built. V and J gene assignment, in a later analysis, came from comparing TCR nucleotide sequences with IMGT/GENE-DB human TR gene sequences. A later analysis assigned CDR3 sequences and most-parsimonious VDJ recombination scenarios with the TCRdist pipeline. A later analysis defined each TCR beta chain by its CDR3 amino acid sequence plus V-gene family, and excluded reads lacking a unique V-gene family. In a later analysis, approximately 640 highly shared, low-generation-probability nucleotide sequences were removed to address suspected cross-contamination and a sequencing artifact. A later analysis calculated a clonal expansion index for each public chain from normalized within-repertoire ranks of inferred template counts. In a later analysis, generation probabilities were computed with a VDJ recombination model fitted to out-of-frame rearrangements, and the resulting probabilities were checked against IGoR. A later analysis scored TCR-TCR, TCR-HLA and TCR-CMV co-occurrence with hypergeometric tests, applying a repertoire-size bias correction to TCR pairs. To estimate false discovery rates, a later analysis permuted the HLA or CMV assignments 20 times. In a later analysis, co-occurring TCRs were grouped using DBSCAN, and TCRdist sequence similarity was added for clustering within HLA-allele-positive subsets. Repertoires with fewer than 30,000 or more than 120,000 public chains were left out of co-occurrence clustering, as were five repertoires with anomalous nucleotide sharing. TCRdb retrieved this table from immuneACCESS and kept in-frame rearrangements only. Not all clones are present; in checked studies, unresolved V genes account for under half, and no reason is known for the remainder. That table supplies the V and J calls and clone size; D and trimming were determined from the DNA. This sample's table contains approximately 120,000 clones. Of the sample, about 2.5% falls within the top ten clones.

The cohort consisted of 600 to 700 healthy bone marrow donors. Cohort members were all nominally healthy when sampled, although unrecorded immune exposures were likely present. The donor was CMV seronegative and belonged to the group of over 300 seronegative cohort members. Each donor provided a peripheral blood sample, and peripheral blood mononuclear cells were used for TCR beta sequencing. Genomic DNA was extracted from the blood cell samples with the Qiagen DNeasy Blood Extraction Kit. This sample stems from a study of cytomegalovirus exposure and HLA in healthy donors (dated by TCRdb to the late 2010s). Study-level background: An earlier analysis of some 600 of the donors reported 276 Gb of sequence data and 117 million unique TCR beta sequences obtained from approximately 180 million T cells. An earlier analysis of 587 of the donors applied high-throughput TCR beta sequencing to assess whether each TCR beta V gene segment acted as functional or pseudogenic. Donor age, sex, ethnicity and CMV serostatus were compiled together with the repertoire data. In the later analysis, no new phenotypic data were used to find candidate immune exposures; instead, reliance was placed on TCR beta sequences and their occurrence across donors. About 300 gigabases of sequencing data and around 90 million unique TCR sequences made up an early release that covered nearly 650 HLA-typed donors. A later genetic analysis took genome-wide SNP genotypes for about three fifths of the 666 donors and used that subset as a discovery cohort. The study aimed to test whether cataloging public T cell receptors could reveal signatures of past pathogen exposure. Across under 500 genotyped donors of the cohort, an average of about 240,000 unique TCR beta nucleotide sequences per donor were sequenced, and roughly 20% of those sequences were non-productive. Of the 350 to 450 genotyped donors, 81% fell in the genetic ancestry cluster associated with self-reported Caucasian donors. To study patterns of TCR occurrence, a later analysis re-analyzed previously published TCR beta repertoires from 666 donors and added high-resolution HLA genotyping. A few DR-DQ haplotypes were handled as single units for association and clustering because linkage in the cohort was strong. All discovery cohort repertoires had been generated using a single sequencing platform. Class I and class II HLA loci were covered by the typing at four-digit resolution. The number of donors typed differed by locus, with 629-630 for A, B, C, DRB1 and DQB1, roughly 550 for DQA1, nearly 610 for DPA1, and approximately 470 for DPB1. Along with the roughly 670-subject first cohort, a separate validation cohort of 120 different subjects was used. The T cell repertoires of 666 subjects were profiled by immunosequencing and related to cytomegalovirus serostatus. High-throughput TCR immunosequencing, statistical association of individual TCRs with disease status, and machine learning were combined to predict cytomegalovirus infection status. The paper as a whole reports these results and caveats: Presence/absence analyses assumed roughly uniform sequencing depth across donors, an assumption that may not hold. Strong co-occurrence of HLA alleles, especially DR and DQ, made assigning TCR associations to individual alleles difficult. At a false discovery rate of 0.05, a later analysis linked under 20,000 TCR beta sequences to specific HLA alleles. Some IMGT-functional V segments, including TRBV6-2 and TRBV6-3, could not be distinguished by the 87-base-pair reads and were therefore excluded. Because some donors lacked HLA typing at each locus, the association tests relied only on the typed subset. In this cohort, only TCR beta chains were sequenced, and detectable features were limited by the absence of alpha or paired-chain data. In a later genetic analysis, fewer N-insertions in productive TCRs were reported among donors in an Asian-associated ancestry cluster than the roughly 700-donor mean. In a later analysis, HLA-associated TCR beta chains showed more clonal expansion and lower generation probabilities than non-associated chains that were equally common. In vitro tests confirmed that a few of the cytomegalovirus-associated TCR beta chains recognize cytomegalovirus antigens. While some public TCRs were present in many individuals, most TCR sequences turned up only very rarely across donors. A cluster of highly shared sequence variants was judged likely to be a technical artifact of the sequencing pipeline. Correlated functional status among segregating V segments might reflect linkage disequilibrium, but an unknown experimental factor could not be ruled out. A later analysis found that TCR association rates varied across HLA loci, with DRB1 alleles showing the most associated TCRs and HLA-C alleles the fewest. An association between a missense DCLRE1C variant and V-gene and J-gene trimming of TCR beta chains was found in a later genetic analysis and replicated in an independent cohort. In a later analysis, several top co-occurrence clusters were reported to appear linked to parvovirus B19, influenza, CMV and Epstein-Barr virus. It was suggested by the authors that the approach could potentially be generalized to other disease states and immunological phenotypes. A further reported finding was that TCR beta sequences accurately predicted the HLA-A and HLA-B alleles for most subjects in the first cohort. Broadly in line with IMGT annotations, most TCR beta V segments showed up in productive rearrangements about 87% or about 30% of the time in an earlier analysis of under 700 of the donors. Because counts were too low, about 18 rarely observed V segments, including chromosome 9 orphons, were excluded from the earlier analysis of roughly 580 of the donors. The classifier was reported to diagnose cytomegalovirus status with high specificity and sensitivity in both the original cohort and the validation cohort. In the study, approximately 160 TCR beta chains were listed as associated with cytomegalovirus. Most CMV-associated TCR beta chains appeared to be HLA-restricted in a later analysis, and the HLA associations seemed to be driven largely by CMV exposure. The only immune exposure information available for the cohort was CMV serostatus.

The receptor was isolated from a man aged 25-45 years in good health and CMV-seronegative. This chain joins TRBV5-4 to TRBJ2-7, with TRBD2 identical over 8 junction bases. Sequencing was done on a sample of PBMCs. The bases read TGTGCCAGCAGCCTGTCCGGACTAGCTTATGACGAGCAGTACTTC. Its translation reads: CASSLSGLAYDEQYF.